These T cell receptor beta chains were read from a single sample in a study of cytomegalovirus exposure and HLA in healthy donors. Generated by immunoSEQ multiplex PCR, the TCRdb table keeps only in-frame clones and is missing some. The sample gives approximately 240,000 clones, more than 75% of which show up once; 5% to 6% is in the top ten. The sample was PBMCs. The receptor source for this set is a woman aged 40 to 55 in good health and CMV-seropositive. Each CDR3 is given with its conserved first and last residue. The D gene is left open where the match is weak. Clone sizes are given selectively: once, few, many, or a class where the clone is expanded.

>TRBV5-5|.|TRBJ2-1|TRBD2
CASSRAGGPVDEQFF
TGTGCCAGCAGCCGCGCGGGGGGGCCGGTCGATGAGCAGTTCTTC
>TRBV4-3|.|TRBJ1-6|.
CASSPGGTRNSPLHF
TGCGCCAGCAGCCCGGGAGGGACACGAAATTCACCCCTCCACTTT
>TRBV29-1|once|TRBJ2-5|.
CSVNRLRHKETQYF
TGCAGCGTTAACAGGTTGAGGCATAAAGAGACCCAGTACTTC
>TRBV7-9|.|TRBJ1-1|TRBD1
CAGSLPGQRDTEAFF
TGTGCCGGCAGCTTGCCGGGACAGCGAGACACTGAAGCTTTCTTT
>TRBV11-2|.|TRBJ2-7|TRBD1
CASSRQGYEQYF
TGTGCCAGCAGCCGACAGGGTTACGAGCAGTACTTC
>TRBV19|.|TRBJ1-2|.
CASSTGWGTGPYGYTF
TGTGCCAGTAGTACAGGATGGGGAACAGGGCCCTATGGCTACACCTTC
>TRBV28|.|TRBJ1-5|TRBD1
CASSRDRVPDYQPQHF
TGTGCCAGCAGTCGGGACAGGGTTCCTGATTATCAGCCCCAGCATTTT
>TRBV7-2|.|TRBJ1-1|TRBD1
CASSPRQGNTEAFF
TGTGCCAGCAGCCCCAGACAGGGAAACACTGAAGCTTTCTTT
>TRBV7-9|.|TRBJ2-1|.
CASSQAGVYNEQFF
TGTGCCAGCAGCCAGGCAGGGGTCTACAATGAGCAGTTCTTC
>TRBV6-6|.|TRBJ1-1|TRBD1
CASSYAGGLDGAFF
TGTGCCAGCAGTTACGCAGGGGGCCTCGATGGAGCTTTCTTT
>TRBV10-3|.|TRBJ2-3|TRBD2
CAINIPAGLAGDTDTQYF
TGTGCCATCAACATACCTGCGGGACTAGCGGGAGACACAGATACGCAGTATTTT
>TRBV7-3|.|TRBJ2-2|.
CASSLRAGGNTGELFF
TGTGCCAGCAGCTTACGGGCGGGTGGGAACACCGGGGAGCTGTTTTTT
>TRBV13|.|TRBJ2-7|.
CASSLTSYEQYF
TGTGCCAGCAGCCTCACTTCCTACGAGCAGTACTTC
>TRBV7-3|.|TRBJ2-2|.
CASSGGADTGELFF
TGTGCCAGCAGCGGGGGGGCGGACACCGGGGAGCTGTTTTTT
>TRBV7-2|.|TRBJ1-6|TRBD1
CASSSRGPGQGNSPLHF
TGTGCCAGCAGCTCCCGGGGTCCGGGACAGGGAAATTCACCCCTCCACTTT
>TRBV7-2|.|TRBJ2-7|.
CASSLVSASSYEQYF
TGTGCCAGCAGCTTAGTCTCCGCCAGCTCCTACGAGCAGTACTTC
>TRBV9|.|TRBJ2-7|TRBD1
CASSVGDRAYEQYF
TGTGCCAGCAGCGTAGGGGACAGGGCCTACGAGCAGTACTTC
>TRBV6-6|.|TRBJ2-2|TRBD2
CASIGTSGVSTGELFF
TGTGCCAGCATAGGGACTAGCGGTGTGAGCACCGGGGAGCTGTTTTTT
>TRBV7-9|.|TRBJ1-4|TRBD1
CASSLSGQEGEKLFF
TGTGCCAGCAGCTTATCTGGACAGGAGGGGGAAAAACTGTTTTTT
>TRBV4-3|.|TRBJ1-2|TRBD1
CASSPQGGVYGYTF
TGCGCCAGCAGCCCCCAGGGGGGTGTCTATGGCTACACCTTC
>TRBV21-1|once|TRBJ1-2|.
CASSPDGTDPNYGYTF
TGTGCCAGCAGTCCAGATGGGACAGACCCTAACTATGGCTACACCTTC
>TRBV5-1|.|TRBJ2-7|.
CASSFAGKDEQYF
TGCGCCAGCAGCTTTGCGGGCAAGGACGAGCAGTACTTC
>TRBV7-9|.|TRBJ1-2|.
CASSSATGHYGYTF
TGTGCCAGCAGCTCCGCGACAGGACACTATGGCTACACCTTC
>TRBV30|.|TRBJ2-7|.
CAWSVPSRGYEQYF
TGTGCCTGGAGTGTCCCCTCCAGGGGCTACGAGCAGTACTTC
>TRBV29-1|.|TRBJ1-1|TRBD1
CSVWDRGLTEAFF
TGCAGCGTGTGGGACAGGGGGCTAACTGAAGCTTTCTTT
>TRBV29-1|.|TRBJ1-2|.
CSVELSYLRGYTF
TGCAGCGTTGAATTGTCCTACCTGAGGGGCTACACCTTC
>TRBV6-1|.|TRBJ2-7|.
CASSFLYEQYF
TGTGCCAGCAGTTTTCTTTACGAGCAGTACTTC
>TRBV4-3|.|TRBJ2-7|TRBD2
CASSLGTSPYEQYF
TGCGCCAGCAGCCTCGGGACTAGCCCGTACGAGCAGTACTTC
>TRBV4-3|.|TRBJ1-2|.
CASSHGGNKANYGYTF
TGCGCCAGCAGCCATGGGGGGAACAAAGCTAACTATGGCTACACCTTC
>TRBV2|few|TRBJ1-5|.
CASEAAGVQPQHF
TGTGCCAGCGAAGCGGCAGGGGTTCAGCCCCAGCATTTT
>TRBV14|.|TRBJ1-1|.
CASSQDGGVTRQDTEAFF
TGTGCCAGCAGCCAAGATGGGGGGGTCACCCGGCAGGACACTGAAGCTTTCTTT
>TRBV30|.|TRBJ2-5|TRBD2
CAWTGGETQYF
TGTGCCTGGACGGGAGGGGAGACCCAGTACTTC
>TRBV7-9|once|TRBJ2-3|.
CSSSLDKIRTDTQYF
TGTTCCAGCAGCTTAGACAAGATCCGCACAGATACGCAGTATTTT
>TRBV19|once|TRBJ1-4|.
CASKVGGTTNEKLFF
TGTGCCAGTAAAGTGGGGGGGACAACTAATGAAAAACTGTTTTTT
>TRBV7-9|.|TRBJ1-1|TRBD1
CASSLAGTGGNTEAFF
TGTGCCAGCAGCTTAGCGGGGACAGGGGGGAACACTGAAGCTTTCTTT
>TRBV19|.|TRBJ1-2|.
CASSKGGNYYGYTF
TGTGCCAGTAGTAAAGGGGGAAATTATTATGGCTACACCTTC
>TRBV5-4|.|TRBJ2-3|TRBD2
CASSLGTSGGAEDTQYF
TGTGCCAGCAGCCTAGGGACTAGCGGGGGGGCGGAGGATACGCAGTATTTT
>TRBV7-2|.|TRBJ2-3|TRBD2
CASSLARRGGGTDTQYF
TGTGCCAGCAGCTTAGCGAGGCGGGGGGGTGGCACAGATACGCAGTATTTT
>TRBV5-8|.|TRBJ2-1|.
CASSSTGQHSYNEQFF
TGTGCCAGCAGCTCGACAGGCCAACACTCCTACAATGAGCAGTTCTTC
>TRBV25-1|.|TRBJ1-4|.
CASSEYGGNEKLFF
TGTGCCAGCAGTGAATATGGAGGGAATGAAAAACTGTTTTTT
>TRBV18|.|TRBJ1-3|TRBD1
CASSPGTGQGHSGNTIYF
TGTGCCAGCTCACCGGGAACGGGACAGGGACACTCTGGAAACACCATATATTTT
>TRBV19|.|TRBJ1-1|TRBD1
CASSMGQGGTTEAFF
TGTGCCAGTAGTATGGGACAGGGAGGGACCACTGAAGCTTTCTTT
>TRBV28|once|TRBJ2-7|.
CASSFGRFPYEQYF
TGTGCCAGCAGTTTCGGGAGATTCCCCTACGAGCAGTACTTC